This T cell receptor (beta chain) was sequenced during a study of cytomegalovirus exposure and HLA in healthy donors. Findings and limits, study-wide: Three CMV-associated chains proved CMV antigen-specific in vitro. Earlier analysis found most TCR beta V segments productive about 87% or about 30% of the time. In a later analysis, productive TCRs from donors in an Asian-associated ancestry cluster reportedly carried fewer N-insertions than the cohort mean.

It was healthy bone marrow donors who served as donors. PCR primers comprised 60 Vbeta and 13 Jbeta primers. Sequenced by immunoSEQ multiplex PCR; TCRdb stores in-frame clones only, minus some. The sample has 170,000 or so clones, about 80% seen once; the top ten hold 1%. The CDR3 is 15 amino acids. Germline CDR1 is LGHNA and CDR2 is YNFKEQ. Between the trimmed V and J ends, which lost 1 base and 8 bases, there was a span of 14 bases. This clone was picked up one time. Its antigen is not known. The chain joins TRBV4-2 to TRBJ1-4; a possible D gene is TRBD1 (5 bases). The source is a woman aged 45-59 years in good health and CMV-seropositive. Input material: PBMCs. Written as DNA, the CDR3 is TGTGCCAGCAGCCAAGTGCAGGGTTCAAGGGAAAAACTGTTTTTT. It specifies CASSQVQGSREKLFF.